The 3 T cell receptor beta chains below all came from one sample that was sequenced in a study of spatial heterogeneity in lung cancer. TCRdb redid the calling of the 5' RACE reads with MiXCR, one entry per CDR3 protein. Of around 11,000 distinct CDR3 sequences in the sample, more than 3% are singletons; the top ten hold less than 65%. Indicated time point: sample taken at primary tumor resection. Material for sequencing was whole RNA from tumor, nontumor lung or frozen PBMC, left unsorted. Specimen: PBMCs, collected at surgery. The source is a female donor with early-stage non-small cell lung cancer.

This clonotype was picked up a small number of times. This beta chain was picked up by a library intended for alpha chains and is off target, so its count carries little meaning. The chain has TRBV7-3 and TRBJ2-4; possibly TRBD2 for D (6 bases). The CDR3 is made up of 14 amino acids. V was cut by 4 bases and J by 12 bases, with 19 bases left in between. Germline CDR1 and CDR2: SGHTA and FQGTGA. CDR3 coding DNA: TGTGCCAGCAGCTCCCGGGAGAATATAGGGACTCAGTACTTC. Translating gives CASSSRENIGTQYF.

This clonotype was recorded at least ten times. This beta chain is an unintended read in a library built for alpha chains; its size means little. CDR3 sequence: CASRGGGQPQHF. Written as DNA, the CDR3 is TGTGCCAGCAGGGGAGGGGGTCAGCCCCAGCATTTT. The gene calls are TRBV28 and TRBJ1-5, with D maybe TRBD1 (6 bases). The CDR3 sequence is 12 residues long. CDR1 is MDHEN and CDR2 is SYDVKM in the germline V gene. The V gene lost 6 bases and the J gene lost 6 bases, with 9 bases spanning the gap.

In this sample, this clonotype is medium-sized. A read error may account for a junction end that differs from germline. A library made for alpha chains picked up this beta chain off target, so its size means little. The rearrangement uses TRBV7-7 and TRBJ2-5; D may be TRBD1 (6 bases). The length of the CDR3 is 16 residues. Germline loops: CDR1 SSHAT, CDR2 FNYEAQ (reference sequence). CDR3 in DNA: TGTGCTAGCAGCTTAGGCCCCCAGGGGATCCAAGAGACCCAGTACTTC. This encodes CASSLGPQGIQETQYF.